The T cell receptor (beta chain) under discussion was sequenced for a study of blood T cell repertoires in COVID-19. Overall study context: Acute and convalescent COVID-19 samples came from the United States, Italy and Spain. From T cells, B-cell-depleted T cells, or PBMCs came the material, which was cDNA or gDNA.

Method: immunoSEQ multiplex PCR; TCRdb's copy keeps in-frame clones and lacks some. The sample carries some 78,000 clones, just over 85% recorded once. From germline, CDR1 is SGHNT and CDR2 YYREEE (reference sequence). Trimming removed 7 bases from V and 4 bases from J; junction bases left unmatched: 9. This CDR3 contains 15 residues. The clonotype comes from a man aged 50-60 years with active or convalescent COVID-19. Material: peripheral blood. This rearrangement joins TRBV5-4 to TRBJ2-7; 12 bases are shared with TRBD1. In DNA, the CDR3 is TGTGCCAGCGGCAAGGGACAGGGGGCTCGATACGAGCAGTACTTC. It is translated as CASGKGQGARYEQYF.